The source of this T cell receptor (beta chain) is a study of early T cells in non-severe SARS-CoV-2 infection. Study in general: The sequenced material was bulk RNA from unsorted whole blood, and its chains were unpaired. Findings of the study overall: Private and CD4 specificities were missed by VDJdb matching, skewed to anti-spike CD8.

Individually, cDNA molecules had unique molecular identifiers attached to them. TCRdb re-analysed the 5' RACE reads in MiXCR, keeping a single row per CDR3 protein. Of tens of thousands of distinct CDR3 sequences listed, under 8.5% are singletons. This clonotype was seen ten or more times. No antigen is known for it. The sequencing here drew on whole blood, taken at baseline. The receptor's source is an adult who was a healthcare worker with PCR-confirmed SARS-CoV-2 infection or an uninfected control (not recorded which).

This chain's CDR3 is CASSFHSRYEQYF. The DNA for the CDR3 is TGTGCCAGCAGCTTCCACTCACGGTACGAGCAGTACTTC. The chain recombines TRBV7-2 with TRBJ2-7, with no clear D. The CDR3 is 13 amino acids. V gave up 3 bases and J gave up 4 bases, with 10 bases separating them. The V gene's germline CDR1 is SGHTA and CDR2 FQGNSA. The full variable domain, with the rest looked up from reference TRBV7-2 and TRBJ2-7, is GAGVSQSPSNKVTEKGKDVELRCDPISGHTALYWYRQSLGQGLEFLIYFQGNSAPDKSGLPSDRFSAERTGGSVSTLTIQRTQQEDSAVYLCASSFHSRYEQYFGPGTRLTVT.